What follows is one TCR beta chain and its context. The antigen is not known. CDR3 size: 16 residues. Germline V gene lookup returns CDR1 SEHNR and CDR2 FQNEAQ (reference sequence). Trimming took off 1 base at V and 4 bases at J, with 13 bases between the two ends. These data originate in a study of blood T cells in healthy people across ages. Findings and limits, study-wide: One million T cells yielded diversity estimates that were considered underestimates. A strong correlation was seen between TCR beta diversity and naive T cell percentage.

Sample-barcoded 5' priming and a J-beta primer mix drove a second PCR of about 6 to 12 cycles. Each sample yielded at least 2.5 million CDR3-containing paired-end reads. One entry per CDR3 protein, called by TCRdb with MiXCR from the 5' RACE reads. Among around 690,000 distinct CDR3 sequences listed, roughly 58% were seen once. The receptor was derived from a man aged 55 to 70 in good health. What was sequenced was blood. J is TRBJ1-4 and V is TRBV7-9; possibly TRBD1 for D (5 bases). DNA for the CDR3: TGTGCCAGCAGCTTAGAGGGACGGCGAGGTAATGAAAAACTGTTTTTT. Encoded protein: CASSLEGRRGNEKLFF. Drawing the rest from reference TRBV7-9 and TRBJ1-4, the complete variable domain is DTGVSQNPRHKITKRGQNVTFRCDPISEHNRLYWYRQTLGQGPEFLTYFQNEAQLEKSRLLSDRFSAERPKGSFSTLEIQRTEQGDSAMYLCASSLEGRRGNEKLFFGSGTQLSVL.